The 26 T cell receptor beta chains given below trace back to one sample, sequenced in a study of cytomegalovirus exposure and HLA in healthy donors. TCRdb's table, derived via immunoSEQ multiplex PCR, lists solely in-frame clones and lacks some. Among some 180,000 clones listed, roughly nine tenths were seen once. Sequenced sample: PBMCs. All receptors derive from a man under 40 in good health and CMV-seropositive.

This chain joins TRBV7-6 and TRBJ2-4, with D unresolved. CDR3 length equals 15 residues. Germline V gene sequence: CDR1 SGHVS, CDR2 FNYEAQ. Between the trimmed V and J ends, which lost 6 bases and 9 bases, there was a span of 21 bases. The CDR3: CASSPSAGERGIQYF. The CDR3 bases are TGTGCCAGCAGTCCATCGGCAGGAGAGCGAGGCATTCAGTACTTC. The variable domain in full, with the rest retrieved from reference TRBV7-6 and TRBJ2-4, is GAGVSQSPRYKVTKRGQDVALRCDPISGHVSLYWYRQALGQGPEFLTYFNYEAQQDKSGLPNDRFSAERPEGSISTLTIQRTEQRDSAMYRCASSPSAGERGIQYFGAGTRLSVL.

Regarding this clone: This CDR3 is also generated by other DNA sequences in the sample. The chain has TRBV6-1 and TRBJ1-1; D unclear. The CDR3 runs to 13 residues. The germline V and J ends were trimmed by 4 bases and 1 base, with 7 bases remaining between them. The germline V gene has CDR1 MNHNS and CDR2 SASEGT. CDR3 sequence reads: CASSGVGNTEAFF. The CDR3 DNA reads TGTGCCAGCAGTGGCGTGGGGAACACTGAAGCTTTCTTT.

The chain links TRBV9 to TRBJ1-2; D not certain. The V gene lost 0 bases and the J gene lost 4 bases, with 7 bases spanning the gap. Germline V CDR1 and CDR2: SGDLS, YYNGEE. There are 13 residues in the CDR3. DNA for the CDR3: TGTGCCAGCAGCGTAGCACAAGCCTATGGCTACACCTTC. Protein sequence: CASSVAQAYGYTF.

In DNA form, the CDR3 reads TGTGCCAGCAGTGAACAGGGGGCGGTTAGCAATCAGCCCCAGCATTTT. It is translated as CASSEQGAVSNQPQHF. This rearrangement joins TRBV6-1 to TRBJ1-5, with 8 bases identical to TRBD1. In germline, CDR1 is MNHNS, CDR2 SASEGT. The length of the CDR3 is 16 residues. With V trimmed by 2 bases and J by 0 bases, 3 bases remained unmatched.

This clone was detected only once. The CDR3 DNA follows: TGTGCCAGCAGCTTCTCCCGGATGACCTCCTACGAGCAGTACTTC. This sequence encodes CASSFSRMTSYEQYF. The chain uses TRBV11-2 and TRBJ2-7; D remains unclear. The CDR3 runs 15 residues. The germline V and J ends were trimmed by 3 bases and 0 bases, with 12 bases remaining between them. Looked up from germline, CDR1 is SGHAT and CDR2 is FQNNGV.

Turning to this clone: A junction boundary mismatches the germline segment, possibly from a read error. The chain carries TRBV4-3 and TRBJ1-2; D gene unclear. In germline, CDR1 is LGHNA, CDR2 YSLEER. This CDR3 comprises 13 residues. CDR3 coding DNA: TGCGCCAGCAGCCAAACCCGAGGGCAGCCGAAGGGATTC. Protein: CASSQTRGQPKGF.

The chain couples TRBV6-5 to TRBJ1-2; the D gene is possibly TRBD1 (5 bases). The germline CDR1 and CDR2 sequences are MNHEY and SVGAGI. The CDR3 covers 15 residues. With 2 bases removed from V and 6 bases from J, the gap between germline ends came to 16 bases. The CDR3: CASSYDPGRADGYTF. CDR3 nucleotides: TGTGCCAGCAGTTACGATCCGGGACGGGCGGATGGCTACACCTTC.

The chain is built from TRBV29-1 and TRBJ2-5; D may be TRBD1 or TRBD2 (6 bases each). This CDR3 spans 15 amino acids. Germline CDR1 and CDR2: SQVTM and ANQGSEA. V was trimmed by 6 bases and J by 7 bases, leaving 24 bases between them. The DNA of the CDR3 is TGCAGCGTCTACGGGGGCCGACAGGCGGTAGGGACCCAGTACTTC. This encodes CSVYGGRQAVGTQYF.

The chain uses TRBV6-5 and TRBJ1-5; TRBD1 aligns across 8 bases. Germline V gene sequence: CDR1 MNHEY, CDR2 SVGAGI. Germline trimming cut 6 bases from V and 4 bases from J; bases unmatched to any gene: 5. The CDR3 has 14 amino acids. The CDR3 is CASSGQGGNQPQHF. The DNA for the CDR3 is TGTGCCAGCAGCGGACAGGGCGGAAATCAGCCCCAGCATTTT.

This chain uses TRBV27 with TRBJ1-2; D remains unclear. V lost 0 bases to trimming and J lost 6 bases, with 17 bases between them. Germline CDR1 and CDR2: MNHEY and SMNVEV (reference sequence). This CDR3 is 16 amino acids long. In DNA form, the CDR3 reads TGTGCCAGCAGTTTATCCTTCATACCGGCACGGGATGGCTACACCTTC. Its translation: CASSLSFIPARDGYTF.

Here the CDR3 reads CASSVEGRRPGWETQYF. The CDR3, as DNA: TGTGCCAGCAGCGTAGAGGGCCGGCGGCCAGGGTGGGAGACCCAGTACTTC. V gene TRBV9 combines with J gene TRBJ2-5; the D gene is possibly TRBD1 (5 bases). The ends were cut back, 0 bases at V and 5 bases at J, with 20 bases in the middle. Germline V gene data show CDR1 as SGDLS and CDR2 as YYNGEE. The CDR3 runs to 17 residues.

The CDR3, as DNA: TGTGCCAGCAGCCCGACAGATCCCACTGAAGCTTTCTTT. It specifies CASSPTDPTEAFF. The chain is built from TRBV13 and TRBJ1-1; weak D call: TRBD1 (5 bases). The CDR3 runs to 13 residues. Deletions cut 5 bases from V and 4 bases from J, with 11 bases between. Per the germline V gene, CDR1 is PRHDT and CDR2 is FYEKMQ (reference sequence).

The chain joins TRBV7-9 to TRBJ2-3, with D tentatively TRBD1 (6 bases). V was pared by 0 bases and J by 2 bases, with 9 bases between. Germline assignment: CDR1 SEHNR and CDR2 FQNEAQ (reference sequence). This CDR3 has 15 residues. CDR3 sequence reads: CASSLAGAYTDTQYF. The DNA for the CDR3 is TGTGCCAGCAGCTTAGCGGGGGCTTACACAGATACGCAGTATTTT.

CDR3 protein: CASSGGDTDTQYF. CDR3 DNA: TGCGCCAGCAGTGGTGGTGACACAGATACGCAGTATTTT. The rearrangement uses TRBV10-2 and TRBJ2-3, with no clear D. The CDR3 length is 13 residues. The V and J ends lost 4 bases and 2 bases respectively, with 7 bases between them. The germline V gene has CDR1 WSHSY and CDR2 SAAADI.

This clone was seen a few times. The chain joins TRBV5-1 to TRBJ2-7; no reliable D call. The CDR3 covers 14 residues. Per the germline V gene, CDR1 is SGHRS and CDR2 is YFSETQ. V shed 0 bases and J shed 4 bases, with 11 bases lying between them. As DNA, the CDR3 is TGCGCCAGCAGCTTGGTCAAGGCGGAGTACGAGCAGTACTTC. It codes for CASSLVKAEYEQYF.

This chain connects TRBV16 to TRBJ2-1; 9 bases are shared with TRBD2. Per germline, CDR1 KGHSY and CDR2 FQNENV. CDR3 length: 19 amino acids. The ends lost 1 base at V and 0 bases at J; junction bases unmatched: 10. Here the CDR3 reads CASSQLSGRYQSSYNEQFF. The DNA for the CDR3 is TGTGCCAGCAGCCAATTAAGCGGGAGGTACCAGAGCTCCTACAATGAGCAGTTCTTC.

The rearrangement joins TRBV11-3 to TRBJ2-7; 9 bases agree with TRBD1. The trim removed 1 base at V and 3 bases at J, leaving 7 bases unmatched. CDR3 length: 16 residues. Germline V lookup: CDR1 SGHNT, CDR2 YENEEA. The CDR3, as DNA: TGTGCCAGCAGCTTAGCATCCGGACAGGGGAACTACGAGCAGTACTTC. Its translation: CASSLASGQGNYEQYF.

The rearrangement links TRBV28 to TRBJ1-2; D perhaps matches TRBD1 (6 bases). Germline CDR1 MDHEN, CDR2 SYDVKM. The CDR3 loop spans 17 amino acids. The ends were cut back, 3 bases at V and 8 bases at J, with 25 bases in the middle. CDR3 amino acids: CASSFMGAQIIPRGYTF. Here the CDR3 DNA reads TGTGCCAGCAGTTTCATGGGGGCGCAAATCATTCCTAGAGGCTACACCTTC.

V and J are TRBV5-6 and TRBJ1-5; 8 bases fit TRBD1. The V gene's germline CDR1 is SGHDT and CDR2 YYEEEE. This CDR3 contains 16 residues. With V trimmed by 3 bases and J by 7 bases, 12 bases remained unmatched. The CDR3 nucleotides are TGTGCCAGCAGCTCCCGGAGTGACAGGGGATCGCAGCCCCAGCATTTT. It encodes CASSSRSDRGSQPQHF.

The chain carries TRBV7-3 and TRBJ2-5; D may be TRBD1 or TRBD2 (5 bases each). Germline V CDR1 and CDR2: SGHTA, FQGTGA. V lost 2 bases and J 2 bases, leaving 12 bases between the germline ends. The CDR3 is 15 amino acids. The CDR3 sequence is CASSLFPGPQETQYF. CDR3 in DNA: TGTGCCAGCAGCTTATTTCCGGGACCGCAAGAGACCCAGTACTTC.

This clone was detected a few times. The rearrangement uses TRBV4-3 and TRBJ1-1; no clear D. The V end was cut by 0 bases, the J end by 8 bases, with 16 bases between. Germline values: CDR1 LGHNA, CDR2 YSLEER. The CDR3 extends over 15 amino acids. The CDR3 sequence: CASSQEGGLPAEAFF. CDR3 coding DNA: TGCGCCAGCAGCCAAGAGGGCGGTCTCCCTGCCGAAGCTTTCTTT.

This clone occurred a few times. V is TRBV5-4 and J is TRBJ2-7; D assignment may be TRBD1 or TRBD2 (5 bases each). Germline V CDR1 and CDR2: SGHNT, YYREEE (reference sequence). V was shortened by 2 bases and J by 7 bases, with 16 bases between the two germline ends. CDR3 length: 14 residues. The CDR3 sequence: CASSFDGATVEQYF. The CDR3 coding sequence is TGTGCCAGCAGCTTCGACGGGGCTACGGTAGAGCAGTACTTC.

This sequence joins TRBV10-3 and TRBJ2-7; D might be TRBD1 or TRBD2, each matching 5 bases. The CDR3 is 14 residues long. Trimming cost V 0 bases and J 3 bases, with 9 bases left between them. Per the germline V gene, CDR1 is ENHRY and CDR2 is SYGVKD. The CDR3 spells CAISESRGDYEQYF. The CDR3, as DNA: TGTGCCATCAGTGAGTCCCGAGGGGACTACGAGCAGTACTTC.

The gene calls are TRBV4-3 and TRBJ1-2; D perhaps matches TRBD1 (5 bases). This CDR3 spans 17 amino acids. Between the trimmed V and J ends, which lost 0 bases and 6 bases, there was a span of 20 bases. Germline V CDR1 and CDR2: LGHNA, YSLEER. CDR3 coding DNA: TGCGCCAGCAGCCAAGACCGTTTTGGCAGGGACTACAATGGCTACACCTTC. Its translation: CASSQDRFGRDYNGYTF.

In DNA form, the CDR3 reads TGTGCCAGCAGCCTACTGGCGGGGGGCTACGAGCAGTACTTC. It encodes CASSLLAGGYEQYF. The J gene is TRBJ2-7, the V gene TRBV27; 8 bases align to TRBD2. V shed 6 bases and J 3 bases; nucleotides not matched to a gene: 7. The CDR3 is 14 residues long. Germline loops: CDR1 MNHEY, CDR2 SMNVEV (reference sequence).

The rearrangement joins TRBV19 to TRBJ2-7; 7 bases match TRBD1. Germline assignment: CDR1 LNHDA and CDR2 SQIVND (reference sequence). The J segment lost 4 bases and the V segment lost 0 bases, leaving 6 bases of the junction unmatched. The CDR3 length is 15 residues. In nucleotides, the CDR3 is TGTGCCAGTAGTATAGATACGACAGGGTGGTACGAGCAGTACTTC. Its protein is CASSIDTTGWYEQYF.